This T cell receptor (beta chain) was found in a study of low-dose radiotherapy and immunotherapy resistance in tumors. Each donor was administered nivolumab, ipilimumab, aspirin, low-dose cyclophosphamide and low-dose radiotherapy. Each eligible patient had an advanced solid tumor, and these tumors lacked tumor-infiltrating lymphocytes. The CDR3 loop spans 13 amino acids. The germline CDR1 and CDR2 sequences are ENHRY and SYGVKD. V was clipped by 6 bases and J by 1 base, with 9 bases between them. With TRAV- and TRBV-specific primers, first-strand cDNA was made, covering the alpha and beta chains. TCR amplification involved 20 to 25 PCR cycles with a constant-region primer and V-primer adapter. One entry per CDR3 protein results from TCRdb running MiXCR on the reads. The sample comprises 15,000 to 20,000 distinct CDR3 sequences, approximately 70% of which are singletons, and approximately 5% rests with the top ten.

The origin of this receptor is a human donor with advanced metastatic prostate, ovarian, gallbladder or colorectal cancer (not recorded which). This table probably holds off-target reads from a library built for another chain. The chain employs TRBV10-3 and TRBJ1-1; D is perhaps TRBD1 (6 bases). The CDR3 sequence is CAISGQSNTEAFF. CDR3 DNA: TGTGCCATCAGCGGACAGTCGAACACTGAAGCTTTCTTT.